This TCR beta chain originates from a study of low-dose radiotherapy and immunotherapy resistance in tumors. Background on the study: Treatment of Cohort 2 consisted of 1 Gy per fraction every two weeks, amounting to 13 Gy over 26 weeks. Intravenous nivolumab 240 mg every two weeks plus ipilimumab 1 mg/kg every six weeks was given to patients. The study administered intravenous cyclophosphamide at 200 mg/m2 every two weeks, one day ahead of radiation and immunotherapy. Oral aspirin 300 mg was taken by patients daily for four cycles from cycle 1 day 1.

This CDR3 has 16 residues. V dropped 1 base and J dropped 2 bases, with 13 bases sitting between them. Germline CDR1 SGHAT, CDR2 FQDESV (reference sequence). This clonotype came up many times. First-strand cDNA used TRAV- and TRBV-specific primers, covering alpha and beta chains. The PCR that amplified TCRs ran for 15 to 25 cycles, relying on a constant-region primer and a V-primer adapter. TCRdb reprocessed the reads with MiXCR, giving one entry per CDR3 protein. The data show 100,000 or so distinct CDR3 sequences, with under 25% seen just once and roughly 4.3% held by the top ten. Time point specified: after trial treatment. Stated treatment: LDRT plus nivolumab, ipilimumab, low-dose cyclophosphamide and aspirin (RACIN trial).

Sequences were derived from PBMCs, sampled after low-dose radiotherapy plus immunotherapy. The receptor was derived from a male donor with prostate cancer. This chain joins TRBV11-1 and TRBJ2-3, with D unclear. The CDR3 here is CASSLGTRLSTDTQYF. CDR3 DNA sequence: TGTGCCAGCAGCTTAGGCACCCGCCTGTCCACAGATACGCAGTATTTT.